This TCR beta chain emerged from a study of CD8 T cells in Susac syndrome. Roughly 0.45 to 1 ug RNA was reverse transcribed with random hexamers. By means of immunoSEQ multiplex PCR, TCR beta CDR3 spanning 54 Vbeta and 13 Jbeta underwent amplification. TCRdb reprocessed the immunoSEQ multiplex PCR reads with MiXCR, giving one entry per CDR3 protein. The repertoire holds approximately 120,000 distinct CDR3 sequences, with around 94% as singletons. CDR3 size: 13 residues. V dropped 3 bases and J dropped 5 bases, with 8 bases sitting between them. Germline V lookup: CDR1 SEHNR, CDR2 FQNEAQ (reference sequence). On this clonotype itself: Its antigen is not known.

Sequencing of TCR beta drew on CD8+ and CD4+ T cells from blood. Both CD4+ and CD8+ T cells were negatively isolated, and TEMRA cells underwent FACS enrichment. Whole-study results and caveats: It was acknowledged in the study that the number of individuals who were included in its TCR sequencing and HLA analysis was relatively small.

The J gene is TRBJ1-5, the V gene TRBV7-9; no firm D call. This sequence originates from a human donor in good health. The sequenced sample was CD4+ T cells from PBMCs. CDR3 nucleotides: TGTGCCAGCAGCTTTTCCGGGGATCAGCCCCAGCATTTT. Translating gives CASSFSGDQPQHF.